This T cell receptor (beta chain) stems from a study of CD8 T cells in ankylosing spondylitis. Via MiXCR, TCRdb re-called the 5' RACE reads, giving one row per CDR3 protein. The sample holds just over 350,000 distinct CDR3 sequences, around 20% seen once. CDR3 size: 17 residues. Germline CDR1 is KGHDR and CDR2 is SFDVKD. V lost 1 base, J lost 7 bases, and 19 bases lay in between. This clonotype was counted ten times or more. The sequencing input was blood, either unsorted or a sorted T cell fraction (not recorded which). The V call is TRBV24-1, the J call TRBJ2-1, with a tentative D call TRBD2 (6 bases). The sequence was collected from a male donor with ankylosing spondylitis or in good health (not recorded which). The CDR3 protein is CATSDLPGESLSNEQFF. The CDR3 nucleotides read TGTGCCACCAGTGATTTACCGGGGGAGTCCCTGTCAAATGAGCAGTTCTTC.